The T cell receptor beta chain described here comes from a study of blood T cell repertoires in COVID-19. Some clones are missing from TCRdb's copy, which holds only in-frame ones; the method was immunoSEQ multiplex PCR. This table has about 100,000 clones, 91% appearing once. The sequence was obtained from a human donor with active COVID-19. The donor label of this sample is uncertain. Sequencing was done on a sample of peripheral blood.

In DNA, the CDR3 is TGTGCCAGCAGCTCGGGACTCCTCACTGAAGCTTTCTTT. Translated, it gives CASSSGLLTEAFF. The V gene is TRBV7-2, the J gene TRBJ1-1; TRBD1 might be the D (5 bases). CDR1 is SGHTA, CDR2 FQGNSA, per germline. This CDR3 contains 13 residues. V lost 4 bases and J 4 bases, leaving 10 bases between the germline ends.